A selection of T cell receptor beta chains follows, all from one sample in a study of shared clonotypes between healthy human individuals. Clones were read by immunoSEQ multiplex PCR, and TCRdb kept only the in-frame ones, dropping some. Found here are 2 million to 2.5 million clones, approximately 95% of them singletons; the top ten hold 0.39%. What was sequenced was naive CD4+ T cells from PBMCs. The receptors were sampled from a man aged 18-30 years in good health. Some clones in this sample may be carry-over from other donors' samples. Each CDR3 is given with its conserved first and last residue. D genes are given only for firm matches. Clone size is shown for a subset of rows, as once, few, many or a class of expanded clone.

D: -
J: TRBJ2-5
size: -
V: TRBV9
CDR3: CASSVGVLQETQYF
DNA: TGTGCCAGCAGCGTAGGGGTACTCCAAGAGACCCAGTACTTC

D: -
J: TRBJ2-1
size: -
V: TRBV6-1
CDR3: CASRGGPYNEQFF
DNA: TGTGCCAGCAGGGGTGGGCCCTACAATGAGCAGTTCTTC

D: -
J: TRBJ1-3
size: -
V: TRBV7-9
CDR3: CASSSGTLVNTIYF
DNA: TGTGCCAGCAGCTCTGGGACCCTTGTAAACACCATATATTTT

D: TRBD1
J: TRBJ2-1
size: once
V: TRBV15
CDR3: CATSRGDGTGFHEQFF
DNA: TGTGCCACCAGCAGGGGAGATGGGACAGGCTTTCATGAGCAGTTCTTC

D: -
J: TRBJ1-2
size: -
V: TRBV18
CDR3: CASSPRQEANYGYTF
DNA: TGTGCCAGCTCACCTCGACAGGAAGCTAACTATGGCTACACCTTC

D: TRBD1
J: TRBJ2-7
size: -
V: TRBV27
CDR3: CASARRRDRLTYEQYF
DNA: TGTGCCAGCGCGCGCCGTAGGGACAGATTAACCTACGAGCAGTACTTC

D: TRBD2
J: TRBJ2-3
size: once
V: TRBV28
CDR3: CASSSPLAGVVTQYF
DNA: TGTGCCAGCAGTTCCCCGCTAGCGGGAGTGGTAACGCAGTATTTT

D: TRBD1
J: TRBJ2-3
size: once
V: TRBV5-1
CDR3: CASSLGRGQIIADTQYF
DNA: TGCGCCAGCAGCTTGGGCAGGGGACAGATAATCGCAGATACGCAGTATTTT

D: -
J: TRBJ2-7
size: -
V: TRBV2
CDR3: CASSLAYEQYF
DNA: TGTGCCAGCAGTCTTGCCTACGAGCAGTACTTC

D: TRBD2
J: TRBJ2-1
size: -
V: TRBV29-1
CDR3: CSVLGLVSYNEQFF
DNA: TGCAGCGTCCTCGGACTAGTATCCTACAATGAGCAGTTCTTC

D: -
J: TRBJ2-3
size: once
V: TRBV7-8
CDR3: CASSDPGRTDTQYF
DNA: TGTGCCAGCAGCGACCCGGGACGCACAGATACGCAGTATTTT

D: TRBD1
J: TRBJ1-1
size: -
V: TRBV30
CDR3: CAWLTGGNTEAFF
DNA: TGTGCCTGGCTAACAGGGGGGAACACTGAAGCTTTCTTT

D: -
J: TRBJ2-1
size: -
V: TRBV11-2
CDR3: CATSPGAYNEQFF
DNA: TGTGCTACGTCCCCGGGGGCTTACAATGAGCAGTTCTTC

D: TRBD2
J: TRBJ2-3
size: -
V: TRBV6-4
CDR3: CASSGRDTDTQYF
DNA: TGTGCCAGCAGCGGGAGGGACACAGATACGCAGTATTTT

D: TRBD1
J: TRBJ1-5
size: -
V: TRBV18
CDR3: CASSLQGADQPQHF
DNA: TGTGCCAGCTCACTTCAGGGGGCGGATCAGCCCCAGCATTTT

D: TRBD2
J: TRBJ2-5
size: -
V: TRBV5-1
CDR3: CASSFTAGGPWETQYF
DNA: TGCGCCAGCAGCTTTACAGCGGGAGGGCCTTGGGAGACCCAGTACTTC

D: -
J: TRBJ1-1
size: -
V: TRBV28
CDR3: CASSSGTTNTEAFF
DNA: TGTGCCAGCAGTTCCGGGACGACGAACACTGAAGCTTTCTTT

D: -
J: TRBJ1-5
size: -
V: TRBV5-8
CDR3: CASSLAGINQPQHF
DNA: TGTGCCAGCAGCTTGGCAGGCATAAATCAGCCCCAGCATTTT

D: -
J: TRBJ1-4
size: -
V: TRBV15
CDR3: CATPGRTTNEKLFF
DNA: TGTGCCACCCCTGGACGGACAACTAATGAAAAACTGTTTTTT

D: -
J: TRBJ1-3
size: once
V: TRBV5-1
CDR3: CASSMDTGNTIYF
DNA: TGCGCCAGCAGCATGGACACAGGAAACACCATATATTTT

D: -
J: TRBJ2-7
size: -
V: TRBV6-1
CDR3: CASSERLYEQYF
DNA: TGTGCCAGCAGTGAACGACTCTACGAGCAGTACTTC

D: -
J: TRBJ2-3
size: -
V: TRBV5-6
CDR3: CASSLLGDTQYF
DNA: TGTGCCAGCAGTTTATTAGGAGATACGCAGTATTTT

D: TRBD1
J: TRBJ1-2
size: -
V: TRBV2
CDR3: CASRDDREGGYTF
DNA: TGTGCCAGCAGGGACGACAGGGAGGGTGGCTACACCTTC

D: -
J: TRBJ2-2
size: -
V: TRBV30
CDR3: CAWHRQSGELFF
DNA: TGTGCCTGGCACAGACAGTCCGGGGAGCTGTTTTTT

D: -
J: TRBJ2-5
size: -
V: TRBV10-2
CDR3: CASSSRWTQYF
DNA: TGCGCCAGCAGTAGTAGGTGGACCCAGTACTTC

D: -
J: TRBJ2-7
size: -
V: TRBV7-9
CDR3: CASSSDRRRTYEQYF
DNA: TGTGCCAGCAGCTCCGACAGGAGAAGGACCTACGAGCAGTACTTC

D: -
J: TRBJ1-5
size: -
V: TRBV2
CDR3: CASSRETRNSNQPQHF
DNA: TGTGCCAGCAGTCGTGAAACGAGGAATAGCAATCAGCCCCAGCATTTT

D: TRBD1
J: TRBJ1-3
size: -
V: TRBV6-4
CDR3: CASSDPGQSPTSTGNTIYF
DNA: TGTGCCAGCAGTGACCCGGGACAGAGTCCTACAAGCACTGGAAACACCATATATTTT

D: -
J: TRBJ1-4
size: -
V: TRBV2
CDR3: CASKANEKLFF
DNA: TGTGCCAGCAAGGCTAATGAAAAACTGTTTTTT

D: -
J: TRBJ2-3
size: -
V: TRBV7-2
CDR3: CASKRDPATDTQYF
DNA: TGTGCCAGCAAACGGGACCCCGCCACAGATACGCAGTATTTT

D: -
J: TRBJ2-7
size: -
V: TRBV9
CDR3: CASSGGSTSEQYF
DNA: TGTGCCAGCAGCGGGGGGTCAACCTCCGAGCAGTACTTC

D: -
J: TRBJ1-5
size: -
V: TRBV28
CDR3: CASIGGPGQPQHF
DNA: TGTGCCAGCATTGGGGGACCTGGTCAGCCCCAGCATTTT

D: TRBD1
J: TRBJ2-7
size: -
V: TRBV19
CDR3: CASSARQGNAYEQYF
DNA: TGTGCCAGTAGTGCCCGACAGGGGAACGCCTACGAGCAGTACTTC

D: TRBD1
J: TRBJ1-5
size: -
V: TRBV28
CDR3: CASSTDRAYRQPQHF
DNA: TGTGCCAGCAGCACGGACAGGGCTTACAGACAGCCCCAGCATTTT

D: TRBD2
J: TRBJ2-7
size: -
V: TRBV4-3
CDR3: CASSRYSGETYEQYF
DNA: TGCGCCAGCAGCCGTTATAGCGGGGAAACCTACGAGCAGTACTTC

D: TRBD1
J: TRBJ1-4
size: -
V: TRBV2
CDR3: CASSKTGGSNEKLFF
DNA: TGTGCCAGCAGTAAAACAGGGGGCTCAAATGAAAAACTGTTTTTT

D: -
J: TRBJ2-2
size: -
V: TRBV14
CDR3: CASSQRGATGELFF
DNA: TGTGCCAGCAGCCAAAGGGGAGCCACCGGGGAGCTGTTTTTT

D: -
J: TRBJ1-3
size: few
V: TRBV19
CDR3: CASSYRTSGNTIYF
DNA: TGTGCCAGTAGTTACAGGACCTCTGGAAACACCATATATTTT

D: -
J: TRBJ2-1
size: -
V: TRBV21-1
CDR3: CASSKRLAGYNEQFF
DNA: TGTGCCAGCAGCAAGAGACTAGCGGGTTACAATGAGCAGTTCTTC

D: -
J: TRBJ1-2
size: -
V: TRBV27
CDR3: CASKDIGNYGYTF
DNA: TGTGCCAGCAAAGACATCGGGAACTATGGCTACACCTTC

D: -
J: TRBJ1-1
size: -
V: TRBV6-5
CDR3: CASSTRRANTEAFF
DNA: TGTGCCAGCAGTACCCGGAGGGCAAACACTGAAGCTTTCTTT

D: TRBD2
J: TRBJ2-7
size: -
V: TRBV14
CDR3: CASSQVAGYEQYF
DNA: TGTGCCAGCAGCCAAGTAGCGGGGTACGAGCAGTACTTC

D: TRBD1
J: TRBJ1-2
size: -
V: TRBV30
CDR3: CAWRAQGAYGYTF
DNA: TGTGCCTGGAGGGCACAGGGGGCCTATGGCTACACCTTC